The 16 T cell receptor beta chains presented below share a single source sample, sequenced in a study of blood T cell repertoires in COVID-19. Assay: immunoSEQ multiplex PCR; the TCRdb copy retains only in-frame clones and omits some. The sample lists under 250,000 clones, approximately 90% occurring once. Source material: peripheral blood. All receptors come from a man aged 35-49 years with acute or convalescent COVID-19.

CDR3 sequence (DNA): TGTGCCACCCGGGCCCCGGACAGGAGCCCCTACGAGCAGTACTTC. Translating it yields CATRAPDRSPYEQYF. The chain joins TRBV10-3 to TRBJ2-7; 7 bases align to TRBD1. This CDR3 has 15 amino acids. Per the germline V gene, CDR1 is ENHRY and CDR2 is SYGVKD. V gave up 10 bases and J gave up 2 bases; unmatched junction bases: 14.

V usage is TRBV7-4 and J usage is TRBJ2-3, with D tentatively TRBD1 (5 bases). CDR1 SGHVT and CDR2 SQSDAQ come from the germline V gene. The ends were cut back, 5 bases at V and 4 bases at J, with 16 bases in the middle. There are 15 residues in the CDR3. The CDR3 DNA reads as TGTGCCAGCAGCCCCTGCCGGCCCAGGGCAGATACGCAGTATTTT. Residues: CASSPCRPRADTQYF. Supplemented by reference TRBV7-4 and TRBJ2-3, the full variable domain reads GAGVSQSPRYKVAKRGRDVALRCDSISGHVTLYWYRQTLGQGSEVLTYSQSDAQRDKSGRPSGRFSAERPERSVSTLKIQRTEQGDSAVYLCASSPCRPRADTQYFGPGTRLTVL.

The chain carries TRBV28 and TRBJ2-4; possibly TRBD1 for D (5 bases). CDR1 is MDHEN and CDR2 is SYDVKM in the germline V gene. Trimming removed 6 bases at V and 0 bases at J, with 18 bases between. The CDR3 is 17 amino acids. In DNA, the CDR3 is TGTGCCAGCAGCTCTCTCCCAGTGGGGCTAGCCAAAAACATTCAGTACTTC. It codes for CASSSLPVGLAKNIQYF.

V and J are TRBV19 and TRBJ1-5; 9 bases map to TRBD1. Germline V gene data show CDR1 as LNHDA and CDR2 as SQIVND (reference sequence). The CDR3 length is 16 residues. The V and J ends lost 6 bases and 4 bases, in that order; junction bases with no gene match: 10. CDR3 in amino acids: CASSEGWGQGNQPQHF. CDR3 sequence (DNA): TGTGCCAGTAGCGAAGGATGGGGACAGGGAAATCAGCCCCAGCATTTT.

The rearrangement uses TRBV3-1 (or the pseudogene TRBV3-2) and TRBJ1-1; D remains ambiguous. In germline, CDR1 is LGHDT, CDR2 YNNKEL (reference sequence). V was cut by 4 bases and J by 3 bases, with 9 bases left in between. CDR3 length equals 13 residues. The CDR3 DNA is TGTGCCAGCAGCCGGGAGGTTGACACTGAAGCTTTCTTT. Encoded protein: CASSREVDTEAFF.

This clone was found many times. This chain links TRBV3-1 (or the pseudogene TRBV3-2) with TRBJ2-7, with TRBD1 matching over 11 bases. Germline CDR1 and CDR2: LGHDT and YNNKEL (reference sequence). The CDR3 covers 15 residues. Unmatched junction bases numbered 6, after V lost 1 base and J lost 7 bases. CDR3 coding DNA: TGTGCCAGCAGCCAAGTCCGGGACAGGGGGGCGGAGCAGTACTTC. It codes for CASSQVRDRGAEQYF.

This chain uses TRBV30 with TRBJ2-7; TRBD1 matches 7 bases. V was clipped by 7 bases and J by 7 bases; unmatched bases: 16. The CDR3 is 14 residues long. Germline loops: CDR1 GTSNPN, CDR2 SVGIG (reference sequence). CDR3 in DNA: TGTGCCTCAAATCTCGTGGGACAGCACAGGGAGCAGTACTTC. It encodes CASNLVGQHREQYF.

The chain is built from TRBV6-5 and TRBJ1-2; D is possibly TRBD1 (6 bases). The CDR3 is 14 amino acids. Germline CDR1 is MNHEY and CDR2 is SVGAGI. V was cut by 7 bases and J by 3 bases, with 15 bases left in between. This CDR3 is CASTKGGNYYGYTF. The CDR3, as DNA: TGTGCCAGCACTAAGGGGGGGAACTACTATGGCTACACCTTC.

The chain joins TRBV28 to TRBJ1-5, with D perhaps matching TRBD1 (5 bases). Germline V gene data show CDR1 as MDHEN and CDR2 as SYDVKM. With 4 bases removed from V and 2 bases from J, the gap between germline ends came to 15 bases. This CDR3 comprises 16 residues. The CDR3: CASSSQGTAGNQPQHF. DNA for the CDR3: TGTGCCAGCAGTTCCCAGGGAACGGCGGGCAATCAGCCCCAGCATTTT.

The chain couples TRBV28 to TRBJ1-5, with TRBD1 matching 7 bases. V gave up 4 bases and J gave up 3 bases; unmatched junction bases: 9. From germline, CDR1 is MDHEN and CDR2 SYDVKM. This CDR3 has 16 residues. The CDR3 spells CASSSHRDSLNQPQHF. CDR3 nucleotide sequence: TGTGCCAGCAGTTCTCACCGGGACAGCCTCAATCAGCCCCAGCATTTT.

The CDR3 bases are TGTGCCAGCAGCCCGACAGGGAATACGCAGTATTTT. This translates into CASSPTGNTQYF. V and J are TRBV14 and TRBJ2-3; 7 positions agree with TRBD1. V gave up 4 bases and J gave up 7 bases; unmatched junction bases: 2. The CDR3 consists of 12 residues. The germline CDR1 and CDR2 sequences are SGHDN and FVKESK.

The chain links TRBV19 to TRBJ2-6, with D maybe TRBD1 (6 bases). Germline CDR1 reads LNHDA; CDR2 reads SQIVND (reference sequence). This CDR3 spans 17 amino acids. V gave up 5 bases and J gave up 4 bases, with 18 bases separating them. The CDR3 region is CASSPGRGFIGANVLTF. Written as DNA, the CDR3 is TGTGCCAGTAGTCCCGGCAGGGGTTTTATCGGGGCCAACGTCCTGACTTTC.

The chain combines TRBV7-3 with TRBJ2-1; maybe TRBD2 (6 bases). The CDR3 extends over 15 amino acids. CDR1 is SGHTA, CDR2 FQGTGA, per germline. V was pared by 10 bases and J by 5 bases, with 21 bases between. DNA of the CDR3: TGTGCCACCCCCCTACCGGCGGGACCAAACAATGAGCAGTTCTTC. This codes for CATPLPAGPNNEQFF.

This chain joins TRBV11-3 and TRBJ2-2; D uncertain. This CDR3 contains 15 residues. Germline V CDR1 and CDR2: SGHNT, YENEEA. V was shortened by 0 bases and J by 2 bases, with 7 bases between the two germline ends. CDR3 sequence: CASSLEQSNTGELFF. The CDR3 DNA sequence: TGTGCCAGCAGCTTAGAACAGAGTAACACCGGGGAGCTGTTTTTT.

Here the CDR3 DNA reads TGTGCCAGCAGTTCCGGGATAGCTAACTATGGCTACACCTTC. Its translation: CASSSGIANYGYTF. V and J are TRBV6-2 or TRBV6-3 and TRBJ1-2; D remains unclear. V lost 4 bases and J 0 bases, leaving 9 bases between the germline ends. This CDR3 region has 14 residues. CDR1 is MNHEY, CDR2 SVGEGT, per germline.

The chain couples TRBV12-1 to TRBJ1-5. TRBV12-1 is a documented pseudogene. The CDR3 is made up of 15 amino acids. The CDR3 loop reads CASSPVRVSNQPQHF. The CDR3 DNA reads TGTGCCAGCAGCCCGGTGAGAGTTAGCAATCAGCCCCAGCATTTT.